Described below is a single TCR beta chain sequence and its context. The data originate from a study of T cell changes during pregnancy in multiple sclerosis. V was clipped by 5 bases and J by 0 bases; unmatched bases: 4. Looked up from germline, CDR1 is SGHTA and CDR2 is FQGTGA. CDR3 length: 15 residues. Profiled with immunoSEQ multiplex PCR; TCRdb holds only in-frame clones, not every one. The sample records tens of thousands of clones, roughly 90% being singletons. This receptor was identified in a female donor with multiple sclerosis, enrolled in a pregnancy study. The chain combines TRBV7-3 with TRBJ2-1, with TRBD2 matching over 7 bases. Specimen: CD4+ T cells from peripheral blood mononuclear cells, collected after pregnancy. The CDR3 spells CASSPSGDSYNEQFF. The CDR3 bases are TGTGCCAGCAGCCCCAGCGGGGACTCCTACAATGAGCAGTTCTTC.